This TCR beta chain comes out of a study of T cells in Graves' hyperthyroidism and ophthalmopathy. Turning to the study itself: Peripheral blood was secured at the point of initial diagnosis, before any treatment.

Hyperthyroidism patients were newly diagnosed, had disease duration under 2 months, and were aged 18 to 65 years. Patients with uncontrolled infections, other autoimmune diseases, pregnancy or lactation were excluded. This clonotype was observed many times. What it recognizes is unknown. Per the germline V gene, CDR1 is LGHDT and CDR2 is YNNKEL (reference sequence). This CDR3 contains 15 residues. The V and J ends lost 5 bases and 3 bases respectively, with 16 bases between them. RNA transcripts gave rise to amplified TCR beta CDR3 regions. When the TCR CDR3 underwent first-round RT-PCR, the HTBI primer set was used. TCRdb re-derived calls from the multiplex PCR reads in MiXCR, one entry per CDR3 protein. The repertoire holds about 740,000 distinct CDR3 sequences, with about 15% as singletons. Whole-study findings and limits: In the blood, most expanded thyroid clonotypes above 0.001 appeared as well.

Sequences were obtained from blood. J is TRBJ1-2 and V is TRBV3-1; D is unclear. This sequence was found in a woman aged 18-30 years with Graves' hyperthyroidism. CDR3 nucleotide sequence: TGTGCCAGCAGCGATGCGTCCGGCGGGGACTATGGCTACACCTTC. As protein: CASSDASGGDYGYTF.